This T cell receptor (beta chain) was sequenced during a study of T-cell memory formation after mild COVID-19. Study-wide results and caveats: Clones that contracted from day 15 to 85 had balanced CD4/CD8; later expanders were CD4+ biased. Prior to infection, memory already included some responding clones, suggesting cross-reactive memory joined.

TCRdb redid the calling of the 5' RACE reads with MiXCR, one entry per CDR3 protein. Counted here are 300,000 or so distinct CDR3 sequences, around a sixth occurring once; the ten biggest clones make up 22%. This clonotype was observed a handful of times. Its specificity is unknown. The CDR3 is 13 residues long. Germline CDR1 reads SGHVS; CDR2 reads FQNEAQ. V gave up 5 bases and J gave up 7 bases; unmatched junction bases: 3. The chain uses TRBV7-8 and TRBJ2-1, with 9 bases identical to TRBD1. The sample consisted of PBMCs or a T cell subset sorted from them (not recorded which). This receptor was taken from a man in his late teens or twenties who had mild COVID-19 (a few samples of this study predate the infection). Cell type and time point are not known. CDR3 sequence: CASSTGQGNEQFF. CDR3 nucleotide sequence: TGTGCCAGCAGCACTGGACAGGGGAATGAGCAGTTCTTC.